This T cell receptor beta chain was profiled in a study of blood T cells in healthy people across ages. Primed by a sample-barcoded 5' primer and a J-beta primer mix, a second PCR proceeded for about 7 to 12 cycles. Each cDNA molecule carried a tag from a template-switch adaptor that contained 12 random nucleotides. Each CDR3 protein gets one entry after TCRdb re-called the 5' RACE reads with MiXCR. The sample consists of 250,000 to 300,000 distinct CDR3 sequences, about 25% of them appearing once. Germline V gene sequence: CDR1 MGHRA, CDR2 YSYEKL. The CDR3 covers 16 residues. V shed 4 bases and J shed 0 bases, with 13 bases lying between them. Study-wide results and caveats: Researchers deemed the diversity estimates from one million T cells underestimates.

This clonotype was counted only a few times. The antigen is unknown. At least 6 million PBMCs were isolated per sample. The source material was blood. The sequence was obtained from a woman aged 70-85 years in good health. V and J are TRBV4-1 and TRBJ2-1, with D unclear. CDR3 coding DNA: TGCGCCAGCAGCCTCCATTCCCTAAGCTCCTACAATGAGCAGTTCTTC. This gives the protein CASSLHSLSSYNEQFF.